The 7 T cell receptor beta chains listed next were all sequenced from one sample in a study of beta chain features in type 1 diabetes. Findings and limits, study-wide: TCRB CDR3s were moderately but significantly shorter in Type 1 diabetes patients in all four CD4+ subsets.

Antigen specificity for these receptors is unknown. What was sequenced were expressed TCRB transcripts, since all of the isolated RNA had been reverse transcribed. Libraries were prepared by immunoSEQ multiplex PCR; TCRdb keeps only in-frame clonotypes and omits some of them. The repertoire holds about 140,000 clones, with approximately 13% as singletons. Sequenced input: central memory CD4+ T cells from blood. Receptors were obtained from a man between 18 and 35 years old with type 1 diabetes.

V is TRBV5-4 and J is TRBJ1-2; D possibly corresponds to TRBD1 (6 bases). This CDR3 is 13 amino acids long. Germline CDR1 is SGHNT and CDR2 is YYREEE (reference sequence). Trimming shortened V by 5 bases and J by 6 bases, and 14 bases separated the two germline ends. The DNA for the CDR3 is TGTGCCAGCAGGTTGAACAGGGACGATGGCTACACCTTC. Translation gives CASRLNRDDGYTF.

This clone was picked up many times. The chain carries TRBV15 and TRBJ1-6, with D perhaps TRBD1 (6 bases). CDR1 is LNHNV, CDR2 YYDKDF, per germline (reference sequence). CDR3 length: 15 residues. V was trimmed by 0 bases and J by 10 bases, leaving 13 bases between them. CDR3: CATSRDPGALSPLHF. The CDR3 bases are TGTGCCACCAGCAGAGATCCAGGGGCCCTATCACCCCTCCACTTT.

Only a few counts were recorded for this clone. The genes are TRBV30 and TRBJ1-3; D is unresolved. This CDR3 is 12 amino acids long. Germline-derived CDR1 and CDR2 are GTSNPN and SVGIG (reference sequence). Trimming shortened V by 2 bases and J by 0 bases, and 2 bases separated the two germline ends. CDR3 in amino acids: CAWSPSGNTIYF. As DNA, the CDR3 is TGTGCCTGGAGTCCCTCTGGAAACACCATATATTTT.

The J gene is TRBJ1-2, the V gene TRBV5-1; no clear D. Trimming took off 0 bases at V and 3 bases at J, with 6 bases between the two ends. CDR3 length equals 13 residues. Germline V gene data show CDR1 as SGHRS and CDR2 as YFSETQ. The CDR3 here is CASSLARYYGYTF. The DNA of the CDR3 is TGCGCCAGCAGCTTGGCACGCTACTATGGCTACACCTTC. The full variable domain, completed using reference TRBV5-1 and TRBJ1-2, is KAGVTQTPRYLIKTRGQQVTLSCSPISGHRSVSWYQQTPGQGLQFLFEYFSETQRNKGNFPGRFSGRQFSNSRSEMNVSTLELGDSALYLCASSLARYYGYTFGSGTRLTVV.

V gene TRBV4-2 combines with J gene TRBJ2-1; D possibly corresponds to TRBD2 (5 bases). This CDR3 is built from 16 residues. V lost 1 base, J lost 8 bases, and 18 bases lay in between. Germline-derived CDR1 and CDR2 are LGHNA and YNFKEQ. The CDR3 bases are TGTGCCAGCAGCCAAGGGCTAGGGCGCGGGTATGATGAGCAGTTCTTC. As protein: CASSQGLGRGYDEQFF.

This chain connects TRBV4-1 to TRBJ1-2; no firm D call. The CDR3 has 14 residues. V was trimmed by 0 bases and J by 5 bases, leaving 10 bases between them. Germline lookup yields CDR1 MGHRA and CDR2 YSYEKL. The CDR3, as DNA: TGCGCCAGCAGCCAAGATCGGGTAGGGTATGGCTACACCTTC. Encoded protein: CASSQDRVGYGYTF.

The chain combines TRBV1 with TRBJ2-7; the table assigns TRBD1, which was not confirmed against the DNA. TRBV1 is a pseudogene segment. CDR3 length: 17 residues. The CDR3 is CTSSQDLRTGGYYEQYF. Written as DNA, the CDR3 is TGCACCAGCAGCCAAGACCTAAGGACAGGGGGATACTACGAGCAGTACTTC.